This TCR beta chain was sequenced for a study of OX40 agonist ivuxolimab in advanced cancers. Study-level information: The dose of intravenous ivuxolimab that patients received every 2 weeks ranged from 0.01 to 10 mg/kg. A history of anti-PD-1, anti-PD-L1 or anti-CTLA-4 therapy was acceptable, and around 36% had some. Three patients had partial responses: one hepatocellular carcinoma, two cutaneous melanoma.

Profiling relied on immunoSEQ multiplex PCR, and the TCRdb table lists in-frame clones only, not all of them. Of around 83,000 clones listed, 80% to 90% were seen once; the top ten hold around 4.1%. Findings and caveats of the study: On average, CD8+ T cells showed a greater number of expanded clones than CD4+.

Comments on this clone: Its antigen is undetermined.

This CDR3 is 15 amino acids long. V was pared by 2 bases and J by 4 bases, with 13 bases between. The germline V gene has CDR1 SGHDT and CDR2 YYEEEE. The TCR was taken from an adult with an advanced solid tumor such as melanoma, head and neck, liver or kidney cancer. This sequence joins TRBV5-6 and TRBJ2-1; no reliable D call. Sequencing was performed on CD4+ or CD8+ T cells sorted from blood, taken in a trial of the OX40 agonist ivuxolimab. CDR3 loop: CASSFLDRSYNEQFF. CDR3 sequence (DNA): TGTGCCAGCAGCTTCCTGGACCGATCGTACAATGAGCAGTTCTTC.